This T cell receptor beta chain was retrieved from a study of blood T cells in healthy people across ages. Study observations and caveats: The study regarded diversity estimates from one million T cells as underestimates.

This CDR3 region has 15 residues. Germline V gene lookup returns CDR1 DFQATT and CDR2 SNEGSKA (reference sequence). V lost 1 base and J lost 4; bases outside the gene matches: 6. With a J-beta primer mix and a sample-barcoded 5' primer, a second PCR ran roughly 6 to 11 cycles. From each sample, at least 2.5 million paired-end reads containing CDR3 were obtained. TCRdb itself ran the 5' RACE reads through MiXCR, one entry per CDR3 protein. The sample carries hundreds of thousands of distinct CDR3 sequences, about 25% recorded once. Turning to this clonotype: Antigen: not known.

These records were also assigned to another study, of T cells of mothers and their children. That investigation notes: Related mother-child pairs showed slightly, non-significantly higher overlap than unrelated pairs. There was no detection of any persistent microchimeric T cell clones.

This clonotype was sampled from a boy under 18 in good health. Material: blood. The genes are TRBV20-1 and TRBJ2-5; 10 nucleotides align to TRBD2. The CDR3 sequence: CSARGPTSGTETQYF. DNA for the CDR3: TGCAGTGCTAGAGGTCCTACTAGCGGGACAGAGACCCAGTACTTC.